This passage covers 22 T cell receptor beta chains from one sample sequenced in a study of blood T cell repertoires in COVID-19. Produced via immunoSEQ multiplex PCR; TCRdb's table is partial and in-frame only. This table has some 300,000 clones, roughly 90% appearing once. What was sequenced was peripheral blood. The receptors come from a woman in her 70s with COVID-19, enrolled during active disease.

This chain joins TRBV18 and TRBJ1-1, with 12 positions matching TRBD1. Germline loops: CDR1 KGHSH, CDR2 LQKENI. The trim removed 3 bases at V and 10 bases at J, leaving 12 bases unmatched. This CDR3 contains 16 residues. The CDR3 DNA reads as TGTGCCAGCTCACCGATAATCCGGGACAGGGGGCTTTCAGCTTTCTTT. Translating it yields CASSPIIRDRGLSAFF. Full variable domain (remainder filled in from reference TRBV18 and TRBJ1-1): NAGVMQNPRHLVRRRGQEARLRCSPMKGHSHVYWYRQLPEEGLKFMVYLQKENIIDESGMPKERFSAEFPKEGPSILRIQQVVRGDSAAYFCASSPIIRDRGLSAFFGQGTRLTVV.

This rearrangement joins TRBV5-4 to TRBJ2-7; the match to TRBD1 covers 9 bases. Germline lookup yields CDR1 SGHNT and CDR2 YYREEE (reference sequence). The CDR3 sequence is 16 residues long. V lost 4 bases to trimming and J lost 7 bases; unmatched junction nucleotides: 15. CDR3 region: CASSATSGTGWEEQYF. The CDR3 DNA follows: TGTGCCAGCAGCGCCACCTCCGGGACAGGGTGGGAAGAGCAGTACTTC. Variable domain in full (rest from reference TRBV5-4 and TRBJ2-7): ETGVTQSPTHLIKTRGQQVTLRCSSQSGHNTVSWYQQALGQGPQFIFQYYREEENGRGNFPPRFSGLQFPNYSSELNVNALELDDSALYLCASSATSGTGWEEQYFGPGTRLTVT.

The CDR3 here is CATTPTGGGNTIYF. As DNA, the CDR3 is TGTGCTACCACCCCCACGGGAGGCGGAAACACCATATATTTT. The J gene is TRBJ1-3, the V gene TRBV12-5; D gene ambiguous. The germline gives CDR1 LGHNT, CDR2 FRNRAP. The CDR3 has 14 amino acids. V was pared by 10 bases and J by 4 bases, with 17 bases between.

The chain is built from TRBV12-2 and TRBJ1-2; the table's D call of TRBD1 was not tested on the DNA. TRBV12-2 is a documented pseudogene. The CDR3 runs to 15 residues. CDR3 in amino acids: CASRLSGQGNYGYTF. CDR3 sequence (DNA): TGTGCAAGTCGCTTATCAGGACAGGGGAACTATGGCTACACCTTC.

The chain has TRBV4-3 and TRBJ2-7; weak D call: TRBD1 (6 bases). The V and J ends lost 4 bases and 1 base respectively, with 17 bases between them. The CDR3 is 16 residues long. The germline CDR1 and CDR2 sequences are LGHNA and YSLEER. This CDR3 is CASSPGMGASSYEQYF. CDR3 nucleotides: TGCGCCAGCAGCCCAGGTATGGGGGCCTCTTCCTACGAGCAGTACTTC.

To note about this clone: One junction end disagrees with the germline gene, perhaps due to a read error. The chain's CDR3 is CASREGLARLTGELFF. The CDR3 DNA is TGTGCCAGCAGGGAAGGGCTAGCCAGATTAACCGGGGAGCTGTTTTTT. This sequence joins TRBV2 and TRBJ2-2, with D possibly being TRBD2 (5 bases). The length of the CDR3 is 16 residues. The germline V gene encodes CDR1 SNHLY and CDR2 FYNNEI.

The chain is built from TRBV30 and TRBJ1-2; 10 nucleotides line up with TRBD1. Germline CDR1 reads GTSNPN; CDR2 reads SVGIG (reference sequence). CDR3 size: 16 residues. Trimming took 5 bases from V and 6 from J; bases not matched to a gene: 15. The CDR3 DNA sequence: TGTGCCTGGGCGGGACAGGGGAAAGGCTTGGGAAATGGCTACACCTTC. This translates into CAWAGQGKGLGNGYTF.

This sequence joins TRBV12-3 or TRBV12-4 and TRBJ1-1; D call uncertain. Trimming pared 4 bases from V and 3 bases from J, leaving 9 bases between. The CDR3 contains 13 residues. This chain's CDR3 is CASSWGDYTEAFF. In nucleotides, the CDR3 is TGTGCCAGCAGTTGGGGAGATTACACTGAAGCTTTCTTT.

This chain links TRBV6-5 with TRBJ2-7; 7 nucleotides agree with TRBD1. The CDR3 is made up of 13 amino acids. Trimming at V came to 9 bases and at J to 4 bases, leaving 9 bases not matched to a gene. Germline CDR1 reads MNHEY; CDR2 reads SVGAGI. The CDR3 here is CASRRGQTYEQYF. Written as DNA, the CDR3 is TGTGCCAGTCGTAGGGGACAGACTTACGAGCAGTACTTC.

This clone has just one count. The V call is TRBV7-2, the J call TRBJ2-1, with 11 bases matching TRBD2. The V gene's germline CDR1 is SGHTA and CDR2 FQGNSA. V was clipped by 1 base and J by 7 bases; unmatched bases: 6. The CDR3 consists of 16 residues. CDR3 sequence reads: CASSLDWASGGNEQFF. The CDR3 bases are TGTGCCAGCAGCTTAGATTGGGCTAGCGGGGGGAATGAGCAGTTCTTC.

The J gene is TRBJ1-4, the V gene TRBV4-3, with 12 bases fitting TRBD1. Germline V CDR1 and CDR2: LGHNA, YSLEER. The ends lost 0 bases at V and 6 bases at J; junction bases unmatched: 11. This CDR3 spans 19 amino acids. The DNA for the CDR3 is TGCGCCAGCAGCCAAGACCCGGGACAGGGGGCTTTTAGGGATGAAAAACTGTTTTTT. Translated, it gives CASSQDPGQGAFRDEKLFF.

CDR3 in amino acids: CASSLGREVGTDTQYF. CDR3 in DNA: TGTGCCAGCAGCTTAGGCCGGGAGGTGGGGACAGATACGCAGTATTTT. The J gene is TRBJ2-3, the V gene TRBV7-9, with TRBD2 matching over 7 bases. J gave up 3 bases and V 1 base, and 7 bases lay outside the gene matches. This CDR3 spans 16 amino acids. The germline CDR1 and CDR2 sequences are SEHNR and FQNEAQ (reference sequence).

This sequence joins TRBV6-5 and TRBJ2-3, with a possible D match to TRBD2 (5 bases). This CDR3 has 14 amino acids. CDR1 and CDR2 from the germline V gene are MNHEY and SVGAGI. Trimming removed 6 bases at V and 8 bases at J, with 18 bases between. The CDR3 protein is CASRDTEVWGTQYF. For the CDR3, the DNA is TGTGCCAGCAGAGACACGGAGGTTTGGGGTACGCAGTATTTT.

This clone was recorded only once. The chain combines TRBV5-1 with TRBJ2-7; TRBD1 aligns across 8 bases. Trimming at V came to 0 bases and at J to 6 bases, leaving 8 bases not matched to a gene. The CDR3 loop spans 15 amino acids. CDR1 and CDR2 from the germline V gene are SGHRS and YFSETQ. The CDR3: CASSLAGQGVSEQYF. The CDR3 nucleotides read TGCGCCAGCAGCTTGGCCGGACAGGGCGTATCCGAGCAGTACTTC. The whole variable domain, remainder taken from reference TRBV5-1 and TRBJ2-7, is KAGVTQTPRYLIKTRGQQVTLSCSPISGHRSVSWYQQTPGQGLQFLFEYFSETQRNKGNFPGRFSGRQFSNSRSEMNVSTLELGDSALYLCASSLAGQGVSEQYFGPGTRLTVT.

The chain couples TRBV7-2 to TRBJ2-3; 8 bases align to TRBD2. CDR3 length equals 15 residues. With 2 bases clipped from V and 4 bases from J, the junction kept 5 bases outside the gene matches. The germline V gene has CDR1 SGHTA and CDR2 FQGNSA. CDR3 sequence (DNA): TGTGCCAGCAGCTTAACCGGCGGGGGGCCAGATACGCAGTATTTT. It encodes CASSLTGGGPDTQYF.

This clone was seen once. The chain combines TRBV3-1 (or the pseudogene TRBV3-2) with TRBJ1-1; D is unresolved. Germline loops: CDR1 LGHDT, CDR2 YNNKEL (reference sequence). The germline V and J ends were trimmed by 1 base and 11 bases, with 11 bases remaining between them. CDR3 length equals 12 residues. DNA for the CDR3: TGTGCCAGCAGCCAAGGGTCGGGATCGGCTTTCTTT. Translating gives CASSQGSGSAFF.

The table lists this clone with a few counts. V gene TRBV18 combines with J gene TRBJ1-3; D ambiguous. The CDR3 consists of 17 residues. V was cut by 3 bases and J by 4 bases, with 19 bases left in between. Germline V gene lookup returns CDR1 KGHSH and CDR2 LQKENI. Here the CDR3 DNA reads TGTGCCAGCTCACCGCCGGGGAGGTCCTCGGAGGGAAACACCATATATTTT. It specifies CASSPPGRSSEGNTIYF.

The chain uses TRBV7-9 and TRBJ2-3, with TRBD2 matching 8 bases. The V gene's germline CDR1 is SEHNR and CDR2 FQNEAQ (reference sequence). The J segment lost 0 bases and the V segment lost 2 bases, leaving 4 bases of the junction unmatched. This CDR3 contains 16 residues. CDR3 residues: CASSLTSGLSTDTQYF. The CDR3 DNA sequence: TGTGCCAGCAGCTTAACTAGCGGATTGAGCACAGATACGCAGTATTTT.

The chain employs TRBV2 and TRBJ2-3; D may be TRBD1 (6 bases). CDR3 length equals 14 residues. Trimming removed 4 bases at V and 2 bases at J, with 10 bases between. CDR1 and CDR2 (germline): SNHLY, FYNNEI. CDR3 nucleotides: TGTGCCAGCAGTGCGGCAGGGGACACAGATACGCAGTATTTT. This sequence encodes CASSAAGDTDTQYF. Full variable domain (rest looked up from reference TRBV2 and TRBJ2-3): EPEVTQTPSHQVTQMGQEVILRCVPISNHLYFYWYRQILGQKVEFLVSFYNNEISEKSEIFDDQFSVERPDGSNFTLKIRSTKLEDSAMYFCASSAAGDTDTQYFGPGTRLTVL.

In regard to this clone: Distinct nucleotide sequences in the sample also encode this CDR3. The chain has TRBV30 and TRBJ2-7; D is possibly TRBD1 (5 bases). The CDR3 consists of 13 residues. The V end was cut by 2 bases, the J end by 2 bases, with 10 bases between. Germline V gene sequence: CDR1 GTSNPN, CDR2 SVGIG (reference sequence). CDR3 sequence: CAWSRGTAYEQYF. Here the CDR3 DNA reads TGTGCCTGGAGTAGGGGCACCGCCTACGAGCAGTACTTC.

The CDR3 DNA follows: TGTGCCAGCAGCCCCGGGACTACCTCCTACAATGAGCAGTTCTTC. It is translated as CASSPGTTSYNEQFF. The chain recombines TRBV4-2 with TRBJ2-1, with 7 bases lining up with TRBD2. V was clipped by 4 bases and J by 0 bases; unmatched bases: 3. Germline values: CDR1 LGHNA, CDR2 YNFKEQ. The length of the CDR3 is 15 residues.

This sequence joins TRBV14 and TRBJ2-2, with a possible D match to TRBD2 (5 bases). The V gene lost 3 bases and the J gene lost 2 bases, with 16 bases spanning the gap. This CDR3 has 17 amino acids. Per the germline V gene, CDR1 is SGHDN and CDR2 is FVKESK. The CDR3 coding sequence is TGTGCCAGCAGCCATTGGAGGTTCGGTATAAACACCGGGGAGCTGTTTTTT. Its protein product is CASSHWRFGINTGELFF.